These T cell receptor beta chains were read from a single sample in a study of blood T cell repertoires in COVID-19. Data came from immunoSEQ multiplex PCR; TCRdb stores just in-frame clones and leaves some out. This sample has 200,000 to 300,000 clones, with around 88% found just once. The sample was peripheral blood. The receptors stem from a man aged 25 to 40 with active or convalescent COVID-19. CDR3s include the opening cysteine and the closing phenylalanine or tryptophan. A D gene is named only where the DNA matches it firmly. A row's size may be missing; if present it is once, few, many or a size class.

TRBV25-1	TRBD1	TRBJ1-1	NA	TGTGCCAAGAACAGGGGGAGAACTGAAGCTTTCTTT	CAKNRGRTEAFF
TRBV11-2	NA	TRBJ2-5	NA	TGTGCCAGCAGCTTTTGGGAGACCCAAGAGACCCAGTACTTC	CASSFWETQETQYF
TRBV27	NA	TRBJ2-1	NA	TGTGCCAGCAGTTCGACCGGACAGCAATCACGGGAGCAGTTCTTC	CASSSTGQQSREQFF
TRBV7-9	NA	TRBJ1-1	NA	TGTGCCAGCAGCTTAGGGAGGACTGAAGCTTTCTTT	CASSLGRTEAFF
TRBV4-1	NA	TRBJ1-1	NA	TGCGCCAGCAGCCAAGACAGGGCGTACACTGAAGCTTTCTTT	CASSQDRAYTEAFF
TRBV5-1	NA	TRBJ2-3	NA	TGCGCCAGCGGGGCAGGGATCTCAGATACGCAGTATTTT	CASGAGISDTQYF
TRBV6-5	TRBD1	TRBJ2-5	NA	TGTGCCAGCAGTTACTCCCCAGGGGGCGTCGAGACCCAGTACTTC	CASSYSPGGVETQYF
TRBV21-1	NA	TRBJ2-7	NA	TGTGCCAGCCTTGTGCACAGGGATTCAACCTACGAGCAGTACTTC	CASLVHRDSTYEQYF
TRBV28	NA	TRBJ2-7	once	TGTGCCAGCAGACAGACCGAACAGGGTTCCTCCTACGAGCAGTACTTC	CASRQTEQGSSYEQYF
TRBV7-8	NA	TRBJ2-5	NA	TGTGCCAGCAGCCCCACAGGAGACCAGTACTTC	CASSPTGDQYF
TRBV11-2	TRBD1	TRBJ2-7	NA	TGTGCCAGCAGCTTATTGGGGGGACAGGGCCCCTACGAGCAGTACTTC	CASSLLGGQGPYEQYF
TRBV6-5	NA	TRBJ2-3	NA	TGTGCCAGCAGTTACGGTGGGGGGGCGGATACGCAGTATTTT	CASSYGGGADTQYF
TRBV2	TRBD1	TRBJ1-2	NA	TGTGCCAGCAAGGGACAGGGGGTCGGCTATGGCTACACCTTC	CASKGQGVGYGYTF
TRBV5-1	NA	TRBJ1-1	NA	TGCGCCAGCAGCTTGGGGCAGTCGAACACTGAAGCTTTCTTT	CASSLGQSNTEAFF
TRBV5-5	NA	TRBJ2-7	NA	TGTGCCAGCAGCTTGGAGTACGGGTACGAGCAGTACTTC	CASSLEYGYEQYF